What follows are 20 T cell receptor beta chains derived from one specimen sequenced in a study of cytomegalovirus exposure and HLA in healthy donors. Both 60 Vbeta primers and 13 Jbeta primers went into the PCR. Assay: immunoSEQ multiplex PCR; the TCRdb copy retains only in-frame clones and omits some. This table has tens of thousands of clones, under 80% appearing once. The sequenced sample consisted of PBMCs. The receptors come from a woman in her twenties or thirties in good health and CMV-seronegative.

The rearrangement uses TRBV5-1 and TRBJ1-2, with D maybe TRBD1 (5 bases). CDR1 and CDR2 (germline): SGHRS, YFSETQ. With 2 bases removed from V and 6 bases from J, the gap between germline ends came to 11 bases. CDR3 length: 13 residues. The CDR3: CASSFDSQNGYTF. In DNA form, the CDR3 reads TGCGCCAGCAGCTTTGACAGCCAGAATGGCTACACCTTC.

The V and J genes are TRBV25-1 and TRBJ2-7; D unresolved. V lost 3 bases and J lost 1, with 7 bases in between. Germline CDR1 and CDR2: MGHDK and SYGVNS. The CDR3 has 13 amino acids. CDR3 DNA sequence: TGTGCCAGCAGTGACCCGGTGTCCTACGAGCAGTACTTC. It encodes CASSDPVSYEQYF.

The chain is built from TRBV7-8 and TRBJ2-7; TRBD1 might be the D (5 bases). V lost 1 base and J 6 bases, leaving 16 bases between the germline ends. From germline, CDR1 is SGHVS and CDR2 FQNEAQ. The CDR3 sequence is 15 residues long. Written as DNA, the CDR3 is TGTGCCAGCAGCTTAGACGCATTTGGTGGGGCCGAGCAGTACTTC. Translated: CASSLDAFGGAEQYF. The whole variable domain, filled in from reference TRBV7-8 and TRBJ2-7, reads GAGVSQSPRYKVAKRGQDVALRCDPISGHVSLFWYQQALGQGPEFLTYFQNEAQLDKSGLPSDRFFAERPEGSVSTLKIQRTQQEDSAVYLCASSLDAFGGAEQYFGPGTRLTVT.

This chain links TRBV10-3 with TRBJ1-5, with D possibly TRBD1 on 5 matching bases. The V end lost 4 bases, the J end lost 3 bases, and 10 bases lay between the germline ends. This CDR3 is built from 14 residues. Germline CDR1 and CDR2: ENHRY and SYGVKD. The CDR3 sequence: CAISADRNNQPQHF. CDR3 DNA: TGTGCCATCAGTGCTGACAGAAACAATCAGCCCCAGCATTTT.

This clone was recorded a few times. The chain recombines TRBV18 with TRBJ1-2; TRBD1 matches 8 bases. V lost 4 bases, J lost 3 bases, and 1 base stayed unmatched. The CDR3 is 13 amino acids. Germline V gene sequence: CDR1 KGHSH, CDR2 LQKENI. The CDR3 is CASSQQGDYGYTF. In nucleotides, the CDR3 is TGTGCCAGCTCACAACAGGGGGACTATGGCTACACCTTC.

V usage is TRBV4-2 and J usage is TRBJ2-5; 9 bases agree with TRBD1. Germline loops: CDR1 LGHNA, CDR2 YNFKEQ. V trimming: 0 bases; J trimming: 1 base; junction bases outside the gene matches: 3. The CDR3 loop spans 16 amino acids. The CDR3 nucleotides read TGTGCCAGCAGCCAAGAGAACAGGGGGCCCCAAGAGACCCAGTACTTC. It encodes CASSQENRGPQETQYF.

This chain connects TRBV29-1 to TRBJ2-3, with D perhaps TRBD1 (5 bases). V lost 7 bases, J lost 6 bases, and 14 bases lay in between. Germline CDR1 SQVTM, CDR2 ANQGSEA. The CDR3 is 12 residues long. This CDR3 is CSAVGLGDTQYF. In DNA, the CDR3 is TGCAGCGCCGTGGGGCTGGGGGATACGCAGTATTTT.

This clone came up a few times. The chain recombines TRBV7-2 with TRBJ2-1, with D possibly TRBD2 on 6 matching bases. Per the germline V gene, CDR1 is SGHTA and CDR2 is FQGNSA. The CDR3 totals 15 residues. V was pared by 7 bases and J by 7 bases, with 20 bases between. CDR3: CASTWVVSAGNEQFF. DNA of the CDR3: TGTGCCAGCACCTGGGTGGTATCGGCGGGGAATGAGCAGTTCTTC.

The chain uses TRBV6-1 and TRBJ2-3; TRBD1 matches 8 bases. V dropped 7 bases and J dropped 4; count of bases not matched to a gene: 4. The CDR3 has 13 residues. Germline CDR1 is MNHNS and CDR2 is SASEGT. The CDR3 DNA sequence: TGTGCCAGCAACAGGGGGATCGCAGATACGCAGTATTTT. This gives the protein CASNRGIADTQYF.

This chain connects TRBV19 to TRBJ1-2, with 9 bases identical to TRBD1. The CDR3 runs 12 residues. Germline CDR1 is LNHDA and CDR2 is SQIVND (reference sequence). V was clipped by 7 bases and J by 4 bases; unmatched bases: 1. The CDR3 reads CASTDRGYGYTF. Here the CDR3 DNA reads TGTGCCAGTACGGACAGGGGCTATGGCTACACCTTC.

The rearrangement joins TRBV5-1 to TRBJ1-4; 7 bases fit TRBD1. The CDR3 runs to 15 residues. V gave up 4 bases and J gave up 3 bases; unmatched junction bases: 6. CDR1 SGHRS and CDR2 YFSETQ come from the germline V gene. As DNA, the CDR3 is TGCGCCAGCAGCCGACAGGGTGGCGCTAATGAAAAACTGTTTTTT. This translates into CASSRQGGANEKLFF.

The chain links TRBV11-2 to TRBJ1-4, with a possible D match to TRBD1 (5 bases). The CDR3 is made up of 14 amino acids. Germline CDR1 reads SGHAT; CDR2 reads FQNNGV. Trimming left V 3 bases short and J 8 bases short, with 13 bases between. CDR3 sequence: CASSFSGLGEKLFF. For the CDR3, the DNA is TGTGCCAGCAGCTTTTCAGGGCTGGGGGAAAAACTGTTTTTT.

The chain uses TRBV27 and TRBJ1-5, with 8 positions matching TRBD1. Losses at the gene ends were 5 bases for V and 3 bases for J; bases not matched to a gene: 6. Germline assignment: CDR1 MNHEY and CDR2 SMNVEV (reference sequence). CDR3 length: 15 amino acids. CDR3 DNA: TGTGCCAGCAGTGAGACAGGGGCCAACAATCAGCCCCAGCATTTT. Amino acid sequence: CASSETGANNQPQHF.

V is TRBV5-1 and J is TRBJ2-2; a possible D gene is TRBD1 (5 bases). V gave up 4 bases and J gave up 7 bases, with 14 bases separating them. Germline values: CDR1 SGHRS, CDR2 YFSETQ. The CDR3 sequence is 14 residues long. This chain's CDR3 is CASSNSGFGGELFF. The CDR3 region has the DNA TGCGCCAGCAGCAACTCAGGGTTTGGCGGGGAGCTGTTTTTT.

V is TRBV9 and J is TRBJ2-1; 8 bases map to TRBD2. This CDR3 has 15 amino acids. The germline CDR1 and CDR2 sequences are SGDLS and YYNGEE. The junction had 9 bases not matched to a gene; V was cut back by 4 bases and J by 6 bases. The chain's CDR3 is CASSPYPGLVNEQFF. The CDR3 nucleotides are TGTGCCAGCAGCCCCTACCCGGGACTAGTCAATGAGCAGTTCTTC.

This chain uses TRBV6-5 with TRBJ2-7; D gene uncertain. The CDR3 has 12 amino acids. V was pared by 6 bases and J by 6 bases, with 12 bases between. Germline CDR1 and CDR2: MNHEY and SVGAGI. The CDR3 nucleotides are TGTGCCAGCAGAGACCCTCTAGGCGAGCAGTACTTC. This gives the protein CASRDPLGEQYF.

The chain uses TRBV6-5 and TRBJ1-5; D unresolved. V lost 0 bases and J lost 1, with 10 bases in between. From germline, CDR1 is MNHEY and CDR2 SVGAGI. The CDR3 has 16 residues. CDR3 residues: CASSYSGSGSNQPQHF. The CDR3 DNA reads TGTGCCAGCAGTTACTCCGGCTCCGGGAGCAATCAGCCCCAGCATTTT.

The chain links TRBV11-2 to TRBJ2-7; TRBD2 matches at 12 bases. Unmatched junction bases numbered 2, after V lost 2 bases and J lost 3 bases. The CDR3 runs 15 residues. Germline CDR1 reads SGHAT; CDR2 reads FQNNGV. The chain's CDR3 is CASSLTSGGFYEQYF. The CDR3 DNA sequence: TGTGCCAGCAGCTTAACTAGCGGGGGGTTCTACGAGCAGTACTTC.

V is TRBV27 and J is TRBJ1-5; D gene unclear. CDR1 and CDR2 from the germline V gene are MNHEY and SMNVEV (reference sequence). V lost 7 bases to trimming and J lost 0 bases, with 10 bases between them. This CDR3 comprises 14 residues. The CDR3 region is CASNSGYSNQPQHF. CDR3 DNA sequence: TGTGCCAGCAATTCAGGCTATAGCAATCAGCCCCAGCATTTT.

V is TRBV5-8 and J is TRBJ2-1, with 9 bases aligning to TRBD2. There are 16 residues in the CDR3. Looked up from germline, CDR1 is SGHTS and CDR2 is YDEGEE. V trimming: 2 bases; J trimming: 2 bases; junction bases outside the gene matches: 5. The DNA of the CDR3 is TGTGCCAGCAGCTTTCAAGCGGGAGGTCCCTACAATGAGCAGTTCTTC. This translates into CASSFQAGGPYNEQFF.